This T cell receptor (beta chain) was identified in a study of cytomegalovirus exposure and HLA in healthy donors. This CDR3 is built from 14 residues. CDR1 and CDR2 from the germline V gene are LNHNV and YYDKDF (reference sequence). V lost 0 bases and J lost 0, with 6 bases in between. General study findings and limits: Solely CMV serostatus was available to characterize immune exposure. There were several of the most significant clusters that appeared linked to common viral pathogens in a later analysis.

The PCR made use of 60 Vbeta and 13 Jbeta primers. Data came from immunoSEQ multiplex PCR; TCRdb stores just in-frame clones and leaves some out. This sample has roughly 80,000 clones, with around 81% found just once. Details on this clone: What it binds is unknown.

V is TRBV15 and J is TRBJ2-7; D call uncertain. The sample consisted of PBMCs. The clonotype comes from a woman under 40 in good health and CMV-seronegative. The CDR3, as DNA: TGTGCCACCAGCAGAGAACAGAGCTCCTACGAGCAGTACTTC. Amino acids: CATSREQSSYEQYF.